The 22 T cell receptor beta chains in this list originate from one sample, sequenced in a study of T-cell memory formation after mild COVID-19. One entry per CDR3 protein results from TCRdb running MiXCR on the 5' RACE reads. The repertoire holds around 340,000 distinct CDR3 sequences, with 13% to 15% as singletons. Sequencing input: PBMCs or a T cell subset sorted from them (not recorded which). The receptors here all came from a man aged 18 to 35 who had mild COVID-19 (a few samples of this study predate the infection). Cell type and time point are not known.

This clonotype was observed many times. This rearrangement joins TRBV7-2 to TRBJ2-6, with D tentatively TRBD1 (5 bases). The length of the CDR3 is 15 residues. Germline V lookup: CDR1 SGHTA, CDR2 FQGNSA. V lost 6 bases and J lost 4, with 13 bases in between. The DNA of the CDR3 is TGTGCCAGCAGTAAAGGACACCGGGGGGCCAACGTCCTGACTTTC. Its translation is CASSKGHRGANVLTF.

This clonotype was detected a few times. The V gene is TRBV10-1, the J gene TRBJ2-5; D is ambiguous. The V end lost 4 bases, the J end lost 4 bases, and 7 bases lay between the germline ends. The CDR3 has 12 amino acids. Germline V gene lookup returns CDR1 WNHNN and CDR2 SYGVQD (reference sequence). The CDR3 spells CASSGSGETQYF. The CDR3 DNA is TGCGCCAGCAGTGGGTCGGGAGAGACCCAGTACTTC.

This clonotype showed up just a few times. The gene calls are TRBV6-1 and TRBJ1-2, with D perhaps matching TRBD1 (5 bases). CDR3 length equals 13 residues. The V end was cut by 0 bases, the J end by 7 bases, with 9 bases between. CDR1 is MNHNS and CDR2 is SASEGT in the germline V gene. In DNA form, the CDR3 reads TGTGCCAGCAGTGAAGCAGCAGGGCTTGGCTACACCTTC. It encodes CASSEAAGLGYTF.

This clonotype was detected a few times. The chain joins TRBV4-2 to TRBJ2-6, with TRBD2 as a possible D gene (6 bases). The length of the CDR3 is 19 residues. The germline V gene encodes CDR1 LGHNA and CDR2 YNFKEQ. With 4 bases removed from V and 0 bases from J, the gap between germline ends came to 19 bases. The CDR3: CASSPTPAGSNSGANVLTF. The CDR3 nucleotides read TGTGCCAGCAGCCCCACCCCAGCGGGTTCCAACTCTGGGGCCAACGTCCTGACTTTC.

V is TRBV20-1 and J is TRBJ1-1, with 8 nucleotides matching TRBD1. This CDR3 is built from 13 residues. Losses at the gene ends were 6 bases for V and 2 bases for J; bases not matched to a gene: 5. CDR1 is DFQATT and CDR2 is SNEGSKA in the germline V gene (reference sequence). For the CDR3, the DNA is TGCAGTGCCGACAGGGGTTACAACACTGAAGCTTTCTTT. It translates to CSADRGYNTEAFF.

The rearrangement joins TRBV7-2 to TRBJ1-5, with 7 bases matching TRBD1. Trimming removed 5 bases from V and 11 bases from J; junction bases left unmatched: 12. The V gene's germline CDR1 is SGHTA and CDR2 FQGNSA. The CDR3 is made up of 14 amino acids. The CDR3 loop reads CASSPWEGAEAQHF. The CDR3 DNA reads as TGTGCCAGCAGCCCCTGGGAGGGGGCGGAAGCCCAGCATTTT.

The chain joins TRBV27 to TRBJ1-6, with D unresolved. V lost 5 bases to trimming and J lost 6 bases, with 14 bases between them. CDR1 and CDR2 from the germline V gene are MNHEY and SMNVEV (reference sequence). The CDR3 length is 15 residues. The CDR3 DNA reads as TGTGCCAGCAGTCCAAAAGGCCGGGCTAATTCACCCCTCCACTTT. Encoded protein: CASSPKGRANSPLHF.

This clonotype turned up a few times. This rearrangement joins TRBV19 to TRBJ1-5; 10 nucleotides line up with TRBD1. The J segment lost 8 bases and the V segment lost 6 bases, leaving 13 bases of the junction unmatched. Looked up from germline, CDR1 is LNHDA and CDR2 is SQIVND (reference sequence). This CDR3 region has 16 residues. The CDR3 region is CASRPGQGTLREPQHF. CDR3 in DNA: TGTGCCAGTAGACCGGGACAGGGGACTTTAAGGGAGCCCCAGCATTTT.

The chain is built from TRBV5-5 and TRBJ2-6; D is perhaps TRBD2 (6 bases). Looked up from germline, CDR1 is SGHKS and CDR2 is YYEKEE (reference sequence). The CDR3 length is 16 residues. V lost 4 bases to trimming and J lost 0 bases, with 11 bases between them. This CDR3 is CASSPHGGSGANVLTF. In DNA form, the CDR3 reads TGTGCCAGCAGCCCTCACGGGGGCTCTGGGGCCAACGTCCTGACTTTC.

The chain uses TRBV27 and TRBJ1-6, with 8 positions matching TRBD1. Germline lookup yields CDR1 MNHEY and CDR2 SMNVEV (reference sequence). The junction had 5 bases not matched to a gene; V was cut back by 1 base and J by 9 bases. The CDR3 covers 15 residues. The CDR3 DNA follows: TGTGCCAGCAGTTTATTGTACAGGGGGTTTTCACCCCTCCACTTT. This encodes CASSLLYRGFSPLHF.

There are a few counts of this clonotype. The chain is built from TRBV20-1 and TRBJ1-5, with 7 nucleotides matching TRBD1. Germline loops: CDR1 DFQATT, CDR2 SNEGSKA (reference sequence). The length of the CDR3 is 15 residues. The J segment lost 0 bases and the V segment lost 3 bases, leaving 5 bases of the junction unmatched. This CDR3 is CSASRQGNSNQPQHF. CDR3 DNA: TGCAGTGCTAGTAGACAGGGAAATAGCAATCAGCCCCAGCATTTT.

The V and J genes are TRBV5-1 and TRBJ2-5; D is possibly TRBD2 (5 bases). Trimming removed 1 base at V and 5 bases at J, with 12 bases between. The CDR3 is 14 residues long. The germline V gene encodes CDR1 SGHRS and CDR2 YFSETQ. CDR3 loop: CASSLIAGLETQYF. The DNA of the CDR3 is TGCGCCAGCAGCTTGATCGCGGGTCTGGAGACCCAGTACTTC.

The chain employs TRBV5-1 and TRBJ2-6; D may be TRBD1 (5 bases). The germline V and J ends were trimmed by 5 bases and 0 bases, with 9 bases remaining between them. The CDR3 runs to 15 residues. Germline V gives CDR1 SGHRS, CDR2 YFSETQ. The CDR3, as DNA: TGCGCCAGCAGTCCAACAGGCTCTGGGGCCAACGTCCTGACTTTC. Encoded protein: CASSPTGSGANVLTF.

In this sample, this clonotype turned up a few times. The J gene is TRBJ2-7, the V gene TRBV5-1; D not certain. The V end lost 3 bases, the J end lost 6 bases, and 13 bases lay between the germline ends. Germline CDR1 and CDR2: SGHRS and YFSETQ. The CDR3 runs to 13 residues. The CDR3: CASSSGPSGEQYV. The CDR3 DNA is TGCGCCAGCAGCTCCGGACCATCGGGCGAGCAGTACGTC.

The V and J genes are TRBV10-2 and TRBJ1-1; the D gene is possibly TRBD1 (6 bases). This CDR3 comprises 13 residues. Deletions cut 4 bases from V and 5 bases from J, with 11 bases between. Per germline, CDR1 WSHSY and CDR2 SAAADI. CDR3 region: CASSGNRDTEAFF. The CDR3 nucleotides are TGCGCCAGCAGTGGGAACAGGGATACTGAAGCTTTCTTT.

The CDR3 protein is CASSMGQIYEQYF. CDR3 nucleotide sequence: TGTGCCAGTAGTATGGGGCAGATCTACGAGCAGTACTTC. The chain couples TRBV19 to TRBJ2-7; D is possibly TRBD1 (5 bases). Germline V gives CDR1 LNHDA, CDR2 SQIVND (reference sequence). The CDR3 runs to 13 residues. V was trimmed by 3 bases and J by 3 bases, leaving 9 bases between them.

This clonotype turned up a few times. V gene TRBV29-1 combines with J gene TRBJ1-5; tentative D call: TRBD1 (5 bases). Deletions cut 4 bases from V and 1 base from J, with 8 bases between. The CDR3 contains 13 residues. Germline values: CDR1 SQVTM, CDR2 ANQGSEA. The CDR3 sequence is CSVARESNQPQHF. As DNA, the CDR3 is TGCAGCGTTGCCAGGGAGAGCAATCAGCCCCAGCATTTT.

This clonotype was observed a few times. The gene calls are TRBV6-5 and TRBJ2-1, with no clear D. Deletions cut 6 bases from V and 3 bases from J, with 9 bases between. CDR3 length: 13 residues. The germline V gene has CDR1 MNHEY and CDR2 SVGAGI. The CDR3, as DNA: TGTGCCAGCAGGCCAACGGACTACAATGAGCAGTTCTTC. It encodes CASRPTDYNEQFF.

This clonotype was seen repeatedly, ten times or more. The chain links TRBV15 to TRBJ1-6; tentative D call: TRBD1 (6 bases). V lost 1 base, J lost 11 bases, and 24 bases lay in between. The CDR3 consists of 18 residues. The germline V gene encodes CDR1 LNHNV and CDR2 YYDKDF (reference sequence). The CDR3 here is CATSRGGPRGTVSAPLHF. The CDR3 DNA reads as TGTGCCACCAGCAGAGGGGGACCCAGGGGTACGGTGTCTGCACCCCTCCACTTT.

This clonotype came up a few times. For the CDR3, the DNA is TGTGCCAGCAGCCAGGACAGGGCTTCACCCCTCCACTTT. Translating it yields CASSQDRASPLHF. The chain has TRBV7-3 and TRBJ1-6; 8 nucleotides line up with TRBD1. Germline assignment: CDR1 SGHTA and CDR2 FQGTGA. The CDR3 covers 13 residues. V was clipped by 5 bases and J by 9 bases; unmatched bases: 3.

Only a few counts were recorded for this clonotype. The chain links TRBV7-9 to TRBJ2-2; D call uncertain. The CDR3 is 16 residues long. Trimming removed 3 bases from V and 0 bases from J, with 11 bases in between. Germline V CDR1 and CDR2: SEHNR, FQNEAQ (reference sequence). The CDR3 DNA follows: TGTGCCAGCAGCTTTTCTTCAGGATCGAACACCGGGGAGCTGTTTTTT. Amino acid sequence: CASSFSSGSNTGELFF.

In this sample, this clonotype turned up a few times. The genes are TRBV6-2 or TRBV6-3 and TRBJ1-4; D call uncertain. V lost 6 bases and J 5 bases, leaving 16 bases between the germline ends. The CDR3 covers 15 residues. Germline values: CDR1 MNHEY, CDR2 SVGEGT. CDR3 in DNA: TGTGCCAGCAGATACCGGGCCAAGCAGAATGAAAAACTGTTTTTT. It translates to CASRYRAKQNEKLFF.